This TCR beta chain was captured in a study of memory CD4+ T cells and cytomegalovirus serostatus. Study at large: Donors were healthy Belgian adults, 9 CMV seropositive and 24 seronegative.

The CDR3 has 16 residues. Single viable CD3+CD4+CD8-CD45RO+ cells were sorted as the memory CD4+ T cells. Donors' CMV status reflects serum IgG against pp150, pp28, p38, p52. Study-level findings and limits: The CMV-associated TCR signature appears largely within the CD4+ memory repertoire. CD4+ memory repertoires contained 67 of 164 reported CMV TCRbeta sequences.

This clone occurred a few times. As yet, its antigen is unknown. Produced via immunoSEQ multiplex PCR; TCRdb's table is partial and in-frame only. The sample includes over 45,000 clones, more than 70% seen only once; the top ten take just under 0.5%. Sequenced material: memory CD4+ T cells from blood. The genes are TRBV21-1 and TRBJ2-7; TRBD2, the table's D call, was not compared with the DNA. TRBV21-1 is a recognized pseudogene. This clonotype was sampled from an adult in good health and CMV-seronegative. Some clones in this sample may be carry-over from other donors' samples. The CDR3, as DNA: TGTGCCAGCCCCGGGCCTAGCGGGAGCGGAACCTACGAGCAGTACTTC. It codes for CASPGPSGSGTYEQYF.